This TCR beta chain was sequenced for a study of blood T cell repertoires in COVID-19. Libraries were prepared by immunoSEQ multiplex PCR; TCRdb keeps only in-frame clonotypes and omits some of them. The repertoire holds around 310,000 clones, over 80% seen once, with about 5% in the top ten. Looked up from germline, CDR1 is SEHNR and CDR2 is FQNEAQ (reference sequence). This CDR3 region has 15 residues. Trimming removed 5 bases from V and 2 bases from J; junction bases left unmatched: 7. Participant-reported clinical history was the basis for cohort assignment. The rearrangement uses TRBV7-9 and TRBJ1-2; 8 bases fit TRBD1. The sample consisted of PBMCs or T cells enriched from blood (not recorded which). The TCR sequence derives from a man aged 25-45 years who had recovered from COVID-19. The CDR3 reads CASSPRRTGNYGYTF. DNA for the CDR3: TGTGCCAGCAGCCCAAGAAGGACAGGGAACTATGGCTACACCTTC.